Given below is one T cell receptor beta chain in context. Its matching antigen is unknown. This may arise from a read error, as a much more abundant clone is one base away. Constant-region priming of about 0.5 ug total RNA yielded TCR beta cDNA. For TCR beta, libraries were produced by three nested multiplex PCR rounds using slightly modified ARM-PCR. TRBV1-TRBV30 forward primers and a C-beta reverse primer were used in the first two PCR rounds, which each ran for nine to ten cycles. MiXCR, run by TCRdb on the multiplex PCR reads, gives a single entry per CDR3 protein. Here the sample spans hundreds of thousands of distinct CDR3 sequences, 55% to 65% being singletons. Researchers drew blood RNA from unsorted whole blood and extracted germline DNA as well. The sample belongs to a study of tumor-infiltrating lymphocytes in primary liver carcinoma. V lost 6 bases, J lost 3 bases, and 7 bases stayed unmatched. The CDR3 spans 15 residues. The V gene's germline CDR1 is MNHEY and CDR2 SVGEGT.

Study-level results: Tumor-adjacent and tumor-blood pairs shared a smaller degree of overlap than tumor region pairs.

The TCR comes from a man aged 35-49 years with primary liver carcinoma and hepatitis B virus infection. The chain combines TRBV6-2 or TRBV6-3 with TRBJ2-7; 11 bases line up with TRBD1. Sequenced material: peripheral blood. CDR3 residues: CASRLPGQGDYEQYF. Written as DNA, the CDR3 is TGTGCCAGCAGACTGCCGGGACAGGGGGACTACGAGCAGTACTTC.